The rows below give T cell receptor beta chains drawn from one sample of a study of CD8+CD57+ T cells in acquired aplastic anemia. TCRdb re-called the reads with MiXCR, one entry per CDR3 protein. The sample comprises 150,000 or so distinct CDR3 sequences, about 60% of which are singletons, and 45% rests with the top ten. Sequenced material: sorted CD4+, CD8+, or CD8+CD57+ T cells (not recorded which) from PBMCs. All receptors derive from a human donor in good health. Each CDR3 is given with its conserved first and last residue. Where a row states a size, it is once, few, many or the class of an expanded clone; other rows omit it.

v_gene: TRBV7-3
j_gene: TRBJ1-1
abundance: -
CDR3aa: CASSLSGGAGTEAFF

v_gene: TRBV6-2/TRBV6-3
j_gene: TRBJ1-1
abundance: many
CDR3aa: CASSYAPTTEAFF

v_gene: TRBV14
j_gene: TRBJ2-1
abundance: -
CDR3aa: CASSQEVGGEQFF

v_gene: TRBV2
j_gene: TRBJ2-1
abundance: -
CDR3aa: CASSPLNEQFF

v_gene: TRBV9
j_gene: TRBJ1-6
abundance: -
CDR3aa: CASSVDGGANSPLHF

v_gene: TRBV6-4
j_gene: TRBJ2-2
abundance: -
CDR3aa: CASGDVGVTGELFF

v_gene: TRBV29-1
j_gene: TRBJ1-1
abundance: once
CDR3aa: CSVSSVTEAFF

v_gene: TRBV15
j_gene: TRBJ1-1
abundance: -
CDR3aa: CATTLRDRGRGAFF

v_gene: TRBV2
j_gene: TRBJ2-1
abundance: -
CDR3aa: CASSMESRYNEQFF

v_gene: TRBV6-5
j_gene: TRBJ2-7
abundance: many
CDR3aa: CASRKTGDLREQYF

v_gene: TRBV10-2
j_gene: TRBJ1-6
abundance: many
CDR3aa: CASRVWNSPLHF

v_gene: TRBV10-3
j_gene: TRBJ2-3
abundance: -
CDR3aa: CAISELSGGGTDTQYF

v_gene: TRBV20-1
j_gene: TRBJ2-7
abundance: -
CDR3aa: CSARGDSYEQYF

v_gene: TRBV20-1
j_gene: TRBJ1-2
abundance: -
CDR3aa: CSARHTADINYGYTF

v_gene: TRBV20-1
j_gene: TRBJ2-2
abundance: few
CDR3aa: CSAGLAANTGELFF

v_gene: TRBV2
j_gene: TRBJ2-3
abundance: -
CDR3aa: CASMRDSTDTQYF

v_gene: TRBV14
j_gene: TRBJ2-5
abundance: -
CDR3aa: CASSQGRRQGKETQYF

v_gene: TRBV7-3
j_gene: TRBJ2-3
abundance: -
CDR3aa: CASSPGGGGSLDTQYF

v_gene: TRBV6-1
j_gene: TRBJ1-1
abundance: -
CDR3aa: CASRDRDRTEAFF

v_gene: TRBV9
j_gene: TRBJ2-5
abundance: many
CDR3aa: CASSVEGHTQETQYF

v_gene: TRBV10-3
j_gene: TRBJ1-1
abundance: -
CDR3aa: CAISEGDREAFF

v_gene: TRBV15
j_gene: TRBJ2-7
abundance: -
CDR3aa: CATSRATGTYVYEQYF

v_gene: TRBV7-9
j_gene: TRBJ1-2
abundance: -
CDR3aa: CASSLSTNYGYTF

v_gene: TRBV20-1
j_gene: TRBJ1-6
abundance: -
CDR3aa: CSATDRGLNNSPLHF

v_gene: TRBV20-1
j_gene: TRBJ2-5
abundance: -
CDR3aa: CSATALGTSGGTQYF

v_gene: TRBV7-6
j_gene: TRBJ1-6
abundance: -
CDR3aa: CASSLAQALNSPLHF

v_gene: TRBV7-2
j_gene: TRBJ2-7
abundance: -
CDR3aa: CASSLRDSREQYF

v_gene: TRBV2
j_gene: TRBJ1-2
abundance: -
CDR3aa: CASSGIRGLNYGYTF

v_gene: TRBV12-3/TRBV12-4
j_gene: TRBJ2-7
abundance: -
CDR3aa: CASSFQAGAYEQYF

v_gene: TRBV5-5
j_gene: TRBJ2-3
abundance: many
CDR3aa: CASSPTGESTDTQYF

v_gene: TRBV10-1
j_gene: TRBJ2-7
abundance: few
CDR3aa: CATPRRRGIPFYEQYF

v_gene: TRBV7-6
j_gene: TRBJ2-5
abundance: few
CDR3aa: CASSRTSGQETQYF

v_gene: TRBV5-1
j_gene: TRBJ2-7
abundance: once
CDR3aa: CASSLTAGSYEQYF

v_gene: TRBV19
j_gene: TRBJ1-1
abundance: -
CDR3aa: CASSIDGRNTEAFF

v_gene: TRBV20-1
j_gene: TRBJ1-1
abundance: -
CDR3aa: CSARSRATFNTEAFF

v_gene: TRBV7-3
j_gene: TRBJ2-2
abundance: few
CDR3aa: CASSLPGPGELFF

v_gene: TRBV25-1
j_gene: TRBJ2-1
abundance: many
CDR3aa: CASSEYRTSGGRYNEQFF

v_gene: TRBV29-1
j_gene: TRBJ2-7
abundance: -
CDR3aa: CSVEGDGVSYEQYF

v_gene: TRBV5-1
j_gene: TRBJ2-7
abundance: -
CDR3aa: CASSPDGTGYYEQYF

v_gene: TRBV20-1
j_gene: TRBJ2-1
abundance: -
CDR3aa: CSAGGLAGVNEQFF

v_gene: TRBV5-1
j_gene: TRBJ1-1
abundance: many
CDR3aa: CASSEGTGGTEAFF

v_gene: TRBV25-1
j_gene: TRBJ1-6
abundance: once
CDR3aa: CASSNSGNSPLHF

v_gene: TRBV27
j_gene: TRBJ2-7
abundance: many
CDR3aa: CASRGGGLGEQYF